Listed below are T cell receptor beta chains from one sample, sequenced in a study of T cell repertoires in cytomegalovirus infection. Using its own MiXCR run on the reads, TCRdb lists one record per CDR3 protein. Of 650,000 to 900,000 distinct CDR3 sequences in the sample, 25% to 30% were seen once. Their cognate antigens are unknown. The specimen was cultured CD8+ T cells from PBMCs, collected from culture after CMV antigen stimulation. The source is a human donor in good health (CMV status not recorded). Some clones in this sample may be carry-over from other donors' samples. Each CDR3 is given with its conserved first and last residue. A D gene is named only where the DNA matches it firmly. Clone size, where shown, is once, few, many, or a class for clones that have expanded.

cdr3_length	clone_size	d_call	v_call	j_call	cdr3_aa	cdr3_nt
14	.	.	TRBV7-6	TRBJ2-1	CASSLRRRNNEQFF	TGTGCCAGCAGCTTACGCAGGCGGAACAATGAGCAGTTCTTC
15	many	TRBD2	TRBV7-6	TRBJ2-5	CASSYLGGSQETQYF	TGTGCCAGCAGCTATCTCGGGGGGTCGCAAGAGACCCAGTACTTC
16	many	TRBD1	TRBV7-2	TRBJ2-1	CASSARGQGLYNEQFF	TGTGCCAGCAGCGCGAGAGGACAGGGGCTGTACAATGAGCAGTTCTTC
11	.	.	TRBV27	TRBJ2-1	CASSSINEQFF	TGTGCCAGCAGTTCGATCAATGAGCAGTTCTTC
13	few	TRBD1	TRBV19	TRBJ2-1	CASSIYRGNEQFF	TGTGCCAGTAGTATATACAGGGGCAATGAGCAGTTCTTC
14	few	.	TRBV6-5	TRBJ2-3	CASSYGVLSDTQYF	TGTGCCAGCAGTTACGGGGTCCTCTCGGATACGCAGTATTTT
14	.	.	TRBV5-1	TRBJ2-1	CASSLALGSNEQFF	TGCGCCAGCAGCTTGGCTTTGGGCTCCAATGAGCAGTTCTTC
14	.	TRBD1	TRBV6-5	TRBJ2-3	CASSSGTGTDTQYF	TGTGCCAGCAGTTCCGGGACAGGGACAGATACGCAGTATTTT
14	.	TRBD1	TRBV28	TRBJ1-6	CASSHAGGGSPLHF	TGTGCCAGCAGTCACGCAGGGGGCGGTTCACCCCTCCACTTT
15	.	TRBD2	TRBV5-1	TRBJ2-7	CASSFGTSGVYEQYF	TGCGCCAGCAGCTTCGGGACTAGCGGGGTCTACGAGCAGTACTTC
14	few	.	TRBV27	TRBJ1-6	CASSSRAENSPLHF	TGTGCCAGCAGCAGCCGCGCAGAGAATTCACCCCTCCACTTT
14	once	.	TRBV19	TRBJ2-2	CASSLFRDTGELFF	TGTGCCAGTAGTCTCTTCAGGGACACCGGGGAGCTGTTTTTT
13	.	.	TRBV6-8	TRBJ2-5	CASSYDRRETQYF	TGTGCCAGCAGTTACGACAGAAGAGAGACCCAGTACTTC
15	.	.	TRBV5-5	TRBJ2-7	CASSLDGTPSYEQYF	TGTGCCAGCAGCTTGGACGGGACACCATCCTACGAGCAGTACTTC
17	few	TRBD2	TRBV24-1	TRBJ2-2	CATSDPGLAENTGELFF	TGTGCCACCAGTGACCCGGGACTAGCGGAAAACACCGGGGAGCTGTTTTTT
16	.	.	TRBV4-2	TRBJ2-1	CASSQDRVKVYNEQFF	TGTGCCAGCAGCCAAGACCGGGTAAAGGTCTACAATGAGCAGTTCTTC
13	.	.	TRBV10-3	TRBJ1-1	CAISESGEGEAFF	TGTGCCATCAGTGAGTCGGGGGAGGGGGAAGCTTTCTTT
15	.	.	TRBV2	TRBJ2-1	CASRSGAGVYNEQFF	TGTGCCAGCAGATCGGGGGCGGGGGTCTACAATGAGCAGTTCTTC
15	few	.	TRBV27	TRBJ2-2	CASSQDFSNTGELFF	TGTGCCAGCAGTCAGGACTTTTCGAACACCGGGGAGCTGTTTTTT
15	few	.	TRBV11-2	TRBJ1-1	CASSPLLGVNTEAFF	TGTGCCAGCAGCCCCTTACTTGGCGTGAACACTGAAGCTTTCTTT
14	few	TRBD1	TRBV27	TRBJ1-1	CASSPGTAVSEAFF	TGTGCCAGCAGTCCGGGGACAGCCGTTAGCGAAGCTTTCTTT
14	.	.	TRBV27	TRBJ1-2	CASRDNLGERGYTF	TGTGCCAGCAGAGATAACTTAGGGGAGAGGGGCTACACCTTC
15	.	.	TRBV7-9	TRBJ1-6	CASEGELRLNSPLHF	TGTGCCAGCGAAGGTGAACTCAGATTAAATTCACCCCTCCACTTT
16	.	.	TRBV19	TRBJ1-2	CASSSTRDSHNYGYTF	TGTGCCAGTAGTTCCACCCGTGACAGCCATAACTATGGCTACACCTTC
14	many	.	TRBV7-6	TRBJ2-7	CASSLGPGNYEQYF	TGTGCCAGCAGCTTAGGCCCAGGGAACTACGAGCAGTACTTC
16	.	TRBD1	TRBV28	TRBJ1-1	CASSKGTGFMNTEAFF	TGTGCCAGCAGTAAGGGGACAGGCTTTATGAACACTGAAGCTTTCTTT
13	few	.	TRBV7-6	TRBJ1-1	CASSPSLGVEAFF	TGTGCCAGCAGCCCCTCCTTAGGGGTTGAAGCTTTCTTT
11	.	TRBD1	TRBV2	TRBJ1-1	CAGRTGAEAFF	TGTGCCGGGAGGACAGGGGCTGAAGCTTTCTTT
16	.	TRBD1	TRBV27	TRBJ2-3	CASSQLRTGGADTQYF	TGTGCCAGCAGTCAACTTCGGACAGGGGGCGCGGATACGCAGTATTTT
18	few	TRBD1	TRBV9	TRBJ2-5	CASSALATTGTFQETQYF	TGTGCCAGCAGCGCACTGGCCACGACAGGGACATTCCAAGAGACCCAGTACTTC
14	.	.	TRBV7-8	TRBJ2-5	CASSLERRQETQYF	TGTGCCAGCAGCCTCGAGCGGAGACAAGAGACCCAGTACTTC
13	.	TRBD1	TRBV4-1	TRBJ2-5	CASSHPQGPSISF	TGCGCCAGCAGCCACCCACAGGGGCCCTCAATATCCTTC
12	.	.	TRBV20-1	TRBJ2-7	CSAREGYYEQYF	TGCAGTGCTAGAGAAGGCTACTACGAGCAGTACTTC
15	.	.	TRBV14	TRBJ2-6	CASSQEGYGANVLTF	TGTGCCAGCAGCCAAGAGGGATATGGGGCCAACGTCCTGACTTTC
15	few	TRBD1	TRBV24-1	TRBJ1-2	CATSAEDRPASGYTF	TGTGCCACCAGTGCAGAGGACAGGCCTGCTTCTGGCTACACCTTC
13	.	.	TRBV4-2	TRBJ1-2	CASSQDPNGSYTF	TGTGCCAGCAGCCAAGATCCTAACGGGAGCTACACCTTC
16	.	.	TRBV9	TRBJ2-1	CASSPQMGAGYNEQFF	TGTGCCAGCAGCCCACAGATGGGCGCGGGGTACAATGAGCAGTTCTTC
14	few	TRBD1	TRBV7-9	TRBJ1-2	CASSFKQGVGGYTF	TGTGCCAGCAGCTTTAAACAGGGGGTCGGCGGCTACACCTTC
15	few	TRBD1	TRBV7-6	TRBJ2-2	CASSWQGENTGELFF	TGTGCCAGCAGCTGGCAGGGGGAGAACACCGGGGAGCTGTTTTTT
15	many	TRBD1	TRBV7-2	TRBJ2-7	CASSLSGTGSYEQYF	TGTGCCAGCAGCTTATCCGGGACAGGATCCTACGAGCAGTACTTC